These 9 T cell receptor beta chains came from one sample sequenced in a study of T cells in Graves' hyperthyroidism and ophthalmopathy. RNA transcripts gave rise to amplified TCR beta CDR3 regions. When the TCR CDR3 underwent first-round RT-PCR, the HTBI primer set was used. TCRdb re-called the multiplex PCR reads through MiXCR, storing one row per CDR3 protein. The repertoire holds about 600,000 distinct CDR3 sequences, with approximately 16% as singletons. The sample comprised blood. These receptors all come from a woman in her forties with Graves' ophthalmopathy.

This clonotype was seen many times. This rearrangement joins TRBV2 to TRBJ1-1, with no clear D. Trimming stripped 10 bases from V and 3 bases from J, with 9 bases between. This CDR3 is built from 11 residues. Looked up from germline, CDR1 is SNHLY and CDR2 is FYNNEI. The DNA for the CDR3 is TGTGCCACCGGGAAACACACTGAAGCTTTCTTT. Protein sequence: CATGKHTEAFF.

The chain couples TRBV6-2 or TRBV6-3 to TRBJ1-4; no clear D. Trimming cost V 5 bases and J 7 bases, with 11 bases left between them. Germline V gene sequence: CDR1 MNHEY, CDR2 SVGEGT. The CDR3 sequence is 13 residues long. CDR3 amino acids: CASSPRGAEKLFF. The DNA for the CDR3 is TGTGCCAGCAGTCCCAGAGGAGCTGAAAAACTGTTTTTT.

This clonotype was recorded many times. Compared with germline, one end of the junction differs, possibly owing to a read error. DNA for the CDR3: TGTGCCAGCTCACCGGGTGGAGGAGAGACCCAGTACTTC. It translates to CASSPGGGETQYF. This sequence joins TRBV5-1 and TRBJ2-5, with D possibly being TRBD2 (5 bases). There are 13 residues in the CDR3. Germline CDR1 SGHRS, CDR2 YFSETQ.

This clonotype came up many times. The rearrangement joins TRBV2 to TRBJ2-5, with 8 bases identical to TRBD1. This CDR3 comprises 14 residues. The V gene end was trimmed by 6 bases and the J gene end by 4 bases; junction bases not matched to a gene: 7. In germline, CDR1 is SNHLY, CDR2 FYNNEI. The CDR3, as DNA: TGTGCCAGCAGAGACAGGGGCTTGGGAGAGACCCAGTACTTC. It yields the protein CASRDRGLGETQYF.

This clonotype has only a few counts. This chain uses TRBV29-1 with TRBJ2-2, with TRBD2 matching 12 bases. The CDR3 covers 14 residues. Per the germline V gene, CDR1 is SQVTM and CDR2 is ANQGSEA. V gave up 6 bases and J gave up 3 bases; unmatched junction bases: 2. CDR3 amino acids: CSVRLAGDTGELFF. The CDR3 bases are TGCAGCGTCCGACTAGCGGGGGACACCGGGGAGCTGTTTTTT.

This clonotype has ten or more counts. The chain recombines TRBV5-1 with TRBJ2-3; a possible D gene is TRBD1 (6 bases). The ends were cut back, 0 bases at V and 4 bases at J, with 12 bases in the middle. The CDR3 contains 15 residues. CDR1 is SGHRS and CDR2 is YFSETQ in the germline V gene. CDR3 coding DNA: TGCGCCAGCAGCTTGGGTGGGGGCCCCCCAGATACGCAGTATTTT. Residues: CASSLGGGPPDTQYF.

V is TRBV10-3 and J is TRBJ1-5, with D maybe TRBD1 (6 bases). Trimming cost V 10 bases and J 9 bases, with 22 bases left between them. In germline, CDR1 is ENHRY, CDR2 SYGVKD. The CDR3 has 14 residues. This CDR3 is CATTAGGAGRPQHF. The DNA of the CDR3 is TGTGCCACCACCGCGGGGGGCGCTGGTCGGCCCCAGCATTTT.

This clonotype was picked up many times. V and J are TRBV7-2 and TRBJ2-3, with D possibly matching TRBD2 (5 bases). Germline values: CDR1 SGHTA, CDR2 FQGNSA. This CDR3 spans 13 amino acids. V lost 8 bases, J lost 4 bases, and 13 bases lay in between. In DNA, the CDR3 is TGTGCCAGCGCCCTAGCCGTGGCAGATACGCAGTATTTT. Amino acid sequence: CASALAVADTQYF. Filled out from reference TRBV7-2 and TRBJ2-3, the complete variable domain reads GAGVSQSPSNKVTEKGKDVELRCDPISGHTALYWYRQSLGQGLEFLIYFQGNSAPDKSGLPSDRFSAERTGGSVSTLTIQRTQQEDSAVYLCASALAVADTQYFGPGTRLTVL.

This sequence joins TRBV24-1 and TRBJ2-2; 7 positions agree with TRBD1. The CDR3 sequence is 14 residues long. Germline CDR1 and CDR2: KGHDR and SFDVKD. J was trimmed by 3 bases and V by 4 bases; bases with no gene match: 1. CDR3 residues: CATSETGYTGELFF. The CDR3 DNA reads TGTGCCACCAGTGAGACAGGGTACACCGGGGAGCTGTTTTTT.